The 22 T cell receptor beta chains in this list originate from one sample, sequenced in a study of T cell changes during pregnancy in multiple sclerosis. Assay used: immunoSEQ multiplex PCR; TCRdb lists only in-frame clones, some missing. The sample contains fewer than 150,000 clones, roughly 96% of which appear only once. The sequenced sample was peripheral blood, obtained after pregnancy. Receptor source: a female donor with multiple sclerosis, enrolled in a pregnancy study.

V gene TRBV5-1 combines with J gene TRBJ2-3, with 12 bases lining up with TRBD2. V lost 4 bases and J lost 3; bases outside the gene matches: 3. The CDR3 has 15 residues. The germline V gene encodes CDR1 SGHRS and CDR2 YFSETQ. The CDR3 loop is CASSTGLAGTDTQYF. The CDR3 coding sequence is TGCGCCAGCAGCACAGGACTAGCGGGGACAGATACGCAGTATTTT.

This chain connects TRBV12-5 to TRBJ2-2, with 8 bases lining up with TRBD1. Losses at the gene ends were 5 bases for V and 2 bases for J; bases not matched to a gene: 13. The V gene's germline CDR1 is LGHNT and CDR2 FRNRAP. The CDR3 sequence is 18 residues long. In nucleotides, the CDR3 is TGTGCTAGTGGTCTTACAGGGGGGTCCCTTATCAACACCGGGGAGCTGTTTTTT. Amino acids: CASGLTGGSLINTGELFF.

V gene TRBV10-3 combines with J gene TRBJ2-7; 8 bases line up with TRBD1. The germline gives CDR1 ENHRY, CDR2 SYGVKD. V was clipped by 11 bases and J by 6 bases; unmatched bases: 15. The CDR3 spans 14 residues. CDR3 in amino acids: CASRTDRGGGEQYF. The CDR3 DNA follows: TGTGCCTCCAGGACCGACAGGGGAGGCGGCGAGCAGTACTTC.

The chain combines TRBV15 with TRBJ1-4; the D gene is possibly TRBD1 (6 bases). CDR3 length equals 15 residues. CDR1 and CDR2 (germline): LNHNV, YYDKDF (reference sequence). V was cut by 0 bases and J by 4 bases, with 9 bases left in between. The CDR3: CATSRDGGLNEKLFF. CDR3 bases: TGTGCCACCAGCAGAGATGGGGGCCTTAATGAAAAACTGTTTTTT.

This chain connects TRBV4-3 to TRBJ2-2; no clear D. The V end was cut by 4 bases, the J end by 4 bases, with 10 bases between. From germline, CDR1 is LGHNA and CDR2 YSLEER. This CDR3 is 14 amino acids long. CDR3 loop: CASSPAVLTGELFF. CDR3 nucleotides: TGCGCCAGCAGCCCGGCGGTTCTCACCGGGGAGCTGTTTTTT.

J is TRBJ2-7 and V is TRBV6-5; 7 nucleotides align to TRBD2. This CDR3 has 14 residues. Germline V gene data show CDR1 as MNHEY and CDR2 as SVGAGI. Trimming took 7 bases from V and 0 from J; bases not matched to a gene: 6. The CDR3: CASTPGTTSYEQYF. For the CDR3, the DNA is TGTGCCAGCACCCCAGGGACTACCTCCTACGAGCAGTACTTC.

The chain is built from TRBV28 and TRBJ2-7; D is undetermined. V lost 3 bases and J 6 bases, leaving 6 bases between the germline ends. In germline, CDR1 is MDHEN, CDR2 SYDVKM. This CDR3 contains 11 residues. This CDR3 is CASSLFLEQYF. CDR3 coding DNA: TGTGCCAGCAGTTTGTTCCTCGAGCAGTACTTC.

The V call is TRBV23-1, the J call TRBJ1-5, with 11 bases aligning to TRBD1. TRBV23-1 is identified as an open reading frame with a role that is uncertain. Germline trimming cut 3 bases from V and 0 bases from J; bases unmatched to any gene: 10. This CDR3 spans 19 amino acids. CDR3 region: CASSHFLDRGPYSNQPQHF. In DNA, the CDR3 is TGCGCCAGCAGTCATTTCCTGGACAGGGGGCCTTATAGCAATCAGCCCCAGCATTTT.

The chain employs TRBV6-1 and TRBJ2-1, with 7 bases identical to TRBD1. This CDR3 is built from 13 residues. The trim removed 3 bases at V and 9 bases at J, leaving 5 bases unmatched. The germline CDR1 and CDR2 sequences are MNHNS and SASEGT. The CDR3 sequence is CASSETGLGEQFF. The CDR3 coding sequence is TGTGCCAGCAGTGAGACAGGGCTAGGTGAGCAGTTCTTC.

J is TRBJ1-4 and V is TRBV18; no firm D call. The CDR3 length is 15 residues. The V end lost 1 base, the J end lost 5 bases, and 11 bases lay between the germline ends. In germline, CDR1 is KGHSH, CDR2 LQKENI. CDR3 nucleotides: TGTGCCAGCTCACCACGTCTCACACCGAATGAAAAACTGTTTTTT. The encoded protein is CASSPRLTPNEKLFF.

The chain links TRBV9 to TRBJ2-2; 9 bases match TRBD2. J lost 8 bases, V lost 0 bases, and 14 bases had no gene match. CDR1 SGDLS and CDR2 YYNGEE come from the germline V gene. The CDR3 sequence is 18 residues long. Here the CDR3 DNA reads TGTGCCAGCAGCGTAGATATCGCGGGAGGGCTTCCCGGGGGGGAGCTGTTTTTT. Amino acid sequence: CASSVDIAGGLPGGELFF.

The V call is TRBV29-1, the J call TRBJ2-7; a weak D match, TRBD1 (5 bases). This CDR3 contains 14 residues. Trimming pared 4 bases from V and 4 bases from J, leaving 17 bases between. Per the germline V gene, CDR1 is SQVTM and CDR2 is ANQGSEA. CDR3 bases: TGCAGCGTTGCTTATTGGGGCCGCTCTTACGAGCAGTACTTC. Translated, it gives CSVAYWGRSYEQYF.

This chain connects TRBV6-1 to TRBJ2-3; maybe TRBD2 (5 bases). The CDR3 sequence is 13 residues long. V was shortened by 10 bases and J by 4 bases, with 15 bases between the two germline ends. CDR1 and CDR2 from the germline V gene are MNHNS and SASEGT. For the CDR3, the DNA is TGTGCCACCACGCGCTTGGAGGCAGATACGCAGTATTTT. Translating it yields CATTRLEADTQYF.

The genes are TRBV5-1 and TRBJ1-2, with 8 bases that match TRBD1. Germline lookup yields CDR1 SGHRS and CDR2 YFSETQ. V lost 1 base, J lost 7 bases, and 12 bases stayed unmatched. The CDR3 runs to 16 residues. In DNA, the CDR3 is TGCGCCAGCAGCTTGAACGAAAACAGGGGGGCGGGTGGCTACACCTTC. Translating gives CASSLNENRGAGGYTF. Complete variable domain (other parts from reference TRBV5-1 and TRBJ1-2): KAGVTQTPRYLIKTRGQQVTLSCSPISGHRSVSWYQQTPGQGLQFLFEYFSETQRNKGNFPGRFSGRQFSNSRSEMNVSTLELGDSALYLCASSLNENRGAGGYTFGSGTRLTVV.

This sequence joins TRBV15 and TRBJ2-7; 9 bases are shared with TRBD2. Per the germline V gene, CDR1 is LNHNV and CDR2 is YYDKDF (reference sequence). Losses at the gene ends were 0 bases for V and 7 bases for J; bases not matched to a gene: 10. This CDR3 is 16 amino acids long. The CDR3 DNA reads TGTGCCACCAGCAGAGATTCCGCGGGAGGGCCGCGTGAGCAGTACTTC. Translated, it gives CATSRDSAGGPREQYF.

V and J are TRBV5-6 and TRBJ2-5; the match to TRBD1 covers 7 bases. Per the germline V gene, CDR1 is SGHDT and CDR2 is YYEEEE. The V gene end was trimmed by 4 bases and the J gene end by 4 bases; junction bases not matched to a gene: 10. This CDR3 has 15 amino acids. CDR3 sequence: CASSVPDRVTETQYF. CDR3 nucleotides: TGTGCCAGCAGCGTGCCCGACAGGGTTACAGAGACCCAGTACTTC.

The chain is built from TRBV6-1 and TRBJ2-5; D perhaps matches TRBD2 (5 bases). The CDR3 runs 13 residues. Germline loops: CDR1 MNHNS, CDR2 SASEGT. The germline V and J ends were trimmed by 9 bases and 0 bases, with 11 bases remaining between them. CDR3 in DNA: TGTGCCAGTTCATGGACTGACCAAGAGACCCAGTACTTC. Its protein product is CASSWTDQETQYF.

The chain couples TRBV29-1 to TRBJ2-7; possible D gene TRBD1, 6 bases. The CDR3 sequence is 14 residues long. V was trimmed by 3 bases and J by 0 bases, leaving 12 bases between them. CDR1 is SQVTM and CDR2 is ANQGSEA in the germline V gene. The CDR3 coding sequence is TGCAGCGTTGAGAAAGGGGGTAGCTCCTACGAGCAGTACTTC. Translating it yields CSVEKGGSSYEQYF.

The CDR3 loop is CASSQVSGRAANTGELFF. Here the CDR3 DNA reads TGCGCCAGCAGCCAAGTCAGCGGGAGGGCCGCTAACACCGGGGAGCTGTTTTTT. The chain is built from TRBV4-1 and TRBJ2-2; 10 bases align to TRBD2. J gave up 2 bases and V 1 base, and 7 bases lay outside the gene matches. CDR3 length: 18 amino acids. Germline V gene data show CDR1 as MGHRA and CDR2 as YSYEKL.

This clone was recorded only once. The V and J genes are TRBV6-1 and TRBJ1-5; D call uncertain. Trimming stripped 8 bases from V and 5 bases from J, with 16 bases between. CDR1 is MNHNS and CDR2 is SASEGT in the germline V gene. The CDR3 consists of 14 residues. The CDR3 sequence: CASGYRGIDQPQHF. CDR3 DNA: TGTGCCAGCGGATATCGAGGGATAGATCAGCCCCAGCATTTT.

The DNA of the CDR3 is TGTGCCAGTAGTGTCCAGGGTGGCACCGGGGAGCTGTTTTTT. Translating it yields CASSVQGGTGELFF. V is TRBV19 and J is TRBJ2-2, with D tentatively TRBD1 (5 bases). This CDR3 comprises 14 residues. In germline, CDR1 is LNHDA, CDR2 SQIVND (reference sequence). Trimming left V 5 bases short and J 4 bases short, with 11 bases between.

The rearrangement uses TRBV4-1 and TRBJ2-5, with D maybe TRBD1 (5 bases). Germline assignment: CDR1 MGHRA and CDR2 YSYEKL. This CDR3 spans 14 amino acids. The ends were cut back, 3 bases at V and 3 bases at J, with 11 bases in the middle. The CDR3 region has the DNA TGCGCCAGCAGCCAGGTTACAGGAGAAGAGACCCAGTACTTC. Translation gives CASSQVTGEETQYF.